These 2 T cell receptor beta chains originate from one sample sequenced in a study of CD8+ T cells in alopecia areata. RNA, once extracted, was reverse transcribed into cDNA for use as the sequencing template. TCRdb's copy holds only in-frame clones and misses some; the assay was immunoSEQ multiplex PCR. The top ten hold nearly 6.5% of the sample, which has 140,000 to 150,000 clones, roughly 64% seen once. The material was CD4+ T cells sorted from blood, obtained at week 0. Receptor source: a human donor with alopecia areata.

The chain is built from TRBV29-1 and TRBJ2-7; either TRBD1 or TRBD2 may fit D (5 bases each). Germline CDR1 SQVTM, CDR2 ANQGSEA. V was shortened by 5 bases and J by 1 base, with 18 bases between the two germline ends. The CDR3 runs to 15 residues. The CDR3 sequence is CSVIPPGTGSYEQYF. Here the CDR3 DNA reads TGCAGCGTTATCCCACCCGGGACGGGATCCTACGAGCAGTACTTC.

V is TRBV10-3 and J is TRBJ2-5, with a tentative D call TRBD2 (5 bases). The ends were cut back, 4 bases at V and 0 bases at J, with 9 bases in the middle. The CDR3 runs to 14 residues. Germline values: CDR1 ENHRY, CDR2 SYGVKD. DNA of the CDR3: TGTGCCATCAGTGCGCGGGCAGACCAAGAGACCCAGTACTTC. The encoded protein is CAISARADQETQYF.